This is a list of T cell receptor beta chains from one sample in a study of T cell responses to AZD1222 COVID-19 vaccine. The protocol was immunoSEQ multiplex PCR, while the TCRdb copy is restricted to in-frame clones and leaves out a portion. The sample carries about 150,000 clones, 80% to 90% recorded once. The sample here was peripheral blood, taken on day 0 of MenACWY control vaccination. The source of these receptors is an adult in good health. CDR3s include the opening cysteine and the closing phenylalanine or tryptophan. The order of the fields is D gene, J gene, clone size, V gene, CDR3 DNA, CDR3 protein. A D gene is named only where the DNA matches it firmly. Where a row states a size, it is once, few, many or the class of an expanded clone; other rows omit it.

>TRBD1|TRBJ1-2|NA|TRBV27
TGTGCCAGCAGTGCCACATGGACAGGGGAAGGCTACACCTTC
CASSATWTGEGYTF
>NA|TRBJ1-4|NA|TRBV7-2
TGTGCCAGCAGCTCCCCCAACAGTGAAAAACTGTTTTTT
CASSSPNSEKLFF
>NA|TRBJ1-5|NA|TRBV10-2
TGCGCCAGCAGTGAGTCTGGGGTGAATAGCAATCAGCCCCAGCATTTT
CASSESGVNSNQPQHF
>NA|TRBJ1-2|NA|TRBV6-5
TGTGCCAGCAGTTACTCGATTGGACAGCCCCTCTATGGCTACACCTTC
CASSYSIGQPLYGYTF
>NA|TRBJ1-5|NA|TRBV5-6
TGTGCCAGCAGCTTGTCGGCCTCAAGGAATCAGCCCCAGCATTTT
CASSLSASRNQPQHF
>TRBD1|TRBJ2-5|NA|TRBV7-2
TGTGCCAGCAGCTGGACAGGTCCAGAGACCCAGTACTTC
CASSWTGPETQYF
>NA|TRBJ1-2|NA|TRBV7-2
TGTGCCAGCAGCCGTCCGGGACAACCCTATGGCTACACCTTC
CASSRPGQPYGYTF
>NA|TRBJ2-3|NA|TRBV20-1
TGCAGTGCTAGTATGCCCAGGGGACTCACAGATACGCAGTATTTT
CSASMPRGLTDTQYF
>TRBD1|TRBJ2-1|NA|TRBV3-1/TRBV3-2
TGTGCCAGCAGCCAAGAGTCGGGACAGGTTTCGCATGAGCAGTTCTTC
CASSQESGQVSHEQFF
>TRBD2|TRBJ2-1|NA|TRBV11-3
TGTGCCAGCAGCTTAGGAGGCGGGGGGGAGAATGAGCAGTTCTTC
CASSLGGGGENEQFF
>TRBD2|TRBJ2-2|NA|TRBV7-3
TGTGCCAGCAGCTTATCCGGGACTACACCCGGGGAGCTGTTTTTT
CASSLSGTTPGELFF
>NA|TRBJ2-2|NA|TRBV18
TGTGCCAGCTCACCTGGGGCCGCCTCGAACACCGGGGAGCTGTTTTTT
CASSPGAASNTGELFF
>TRBD1|TRBJ1-5|many|TRBV27
TGTGCCAGCAGTCCCGGGACAGGGGGCGGTCAGCCCCAGCATTTT
CASSPGTGGGQPQHF
>NA|TRBJ2-7|few|TRBV5-1
TGCGCCAGCAGCTTGGCGTTAGCGGTAATCCACGAGCAGTACTTC
CASSLALAVIHEQYF
>NA|TRBJ1-2|NA|TRBV18
TGTGCCAGCTCACCGCAAGGTTCTAACTATGGCTACACCTTC
CASSPQGSNYGYTF
>NA|TRBJ1-5|NA|TRBV19
TGTGCCAGTAGTCGAGATAGCAATCAGCCCCAGCATTTT
CASSRDSNQPQHF
>TRBD1|TRBJ2-2|once|TRBV19
TGTGCCAGTAGTACGGGACAGGGGTTGACCGGGGAGCTGTTTTTT
CASSTGQGLTGELFF
>NA|TRBJ1-6|NA|TRBV14
TGTGCCAGCAGCCCCCCAGGGGCCACGCATTCACCCCTCCACTTT
CASSPPGATHSPLHF
>NA|TRBJ1-5|NA|TRBV6-1
TGTGCCAGCAGGGAAGGGAACAGCAATCAGCCCCAGCATTTT
CASREGNSNQPQHF
>TRBD2|TRBJ2-2|NA|TRBV6-2/TRBV6-3
TGTGCCAGCAGTCTAGCGGGAGGCGGGGAGCTGTTTTTT
CASSLAGGGELFF
>NA|TRBJ1-2|NA|TRBV19
TGTGCCAGTAGTAGGCATCAGGGAGAGGGGGGCTACACCTTC
CASSRHQGEGGYTF
>TRBD1|TRBJ1-5|NA|TRBV28
TGTGCCAGCAGGTACCGGGACAGGGAGGGGCAGCCCCAGCATTTT
CASRYRDREGQPQHF
>TRBD2|TRBJ2-7|NA|TRBV11-1
TGTGCCAGCAGCTTAAGCGGGGGCGAGCAGTACTTC
CASSLSGGEQYF
>NA|TRBJ1-2|few|TRBV7-9
TGTGCCAGCAGCTTGAGGGGGGCGCGGGATGGCTACACCTTC
CASSLRGARDGYTF
>NA|TRBJ1-1|NA|TRBV7-9
TGTGCCAGCAGCCTTGGGGGAAGGAACACTGAAGCTTTCTTT
CASSLGGRNTEAFF
>NA|TRBJ2-1|NA|TRBV6-2/TRBV6-3
TGTGCCAGCAGTTTTACCCCCAGGAGCTCCTACAATGAGCAGTTCTTC
CASSFTPRSSYNEQFF
>NA|TRBJ2-1|NA|TRBV20-1
TGCAGTTCCTGGGACTCGGGTGAGCAGTTCTTC
CSSWDSGEQFF
>TRBD2|TRBJ2-7|NA|TRBV6-5
TGTGCCAGCAGCCGACTAGCGGGAGTAAACGAGCAGTACTTC
CASSRLAGVNEQYF
>NA|TRBJ2-2|NA|TRBV19
TGTGCCAGTAGTTCTCCAGGGGCCACCGGGGAGCTGTTTTTT
CASSSPGATGELFF
>NA|TRBJ1-3|NA|TRBV19
TGTGCCAGTAGCTTCATAGTCGCCGAAAACACCATATATTTT
CASSFIVAENTIYF
>NA|TRBJ1-2|few|TRBV7-2
TGTGCCAGCAGCCCCCGGTGGGGTCCCTATGGCTACACCTTC
CASSPRWGPYGYTF
>NA|TRBJ2-2|NA|TRBV3-1/TRBV3-2
TGTGCCAGCACCTATCGGGCCCGGGACTCGGCGGGGGAGCTGTTTTTT
CASTYRARDSAGELFF
>NA|TRBJ2-3|NA|TRBV13
TGTGCCAGCAGCTTAAATCCCCCCGTCCCGGGACTTGCCCCCCGCCTCACAGATACGCAGTATTTT
CASSLNPPVPGLAPRLTDTQYF
>NA|TRBJ1-1|few|TRBV20-1
TGCAGTGCTAGATGGCAGGACGAAGCTTTCTTT
CSARWQDEAFF
>NA|TRBJ2-7|NA|TRBV11-2
TGTGCCAGCAGCTTAGGGCGGCCGAGAGGAACCTACGAGCAGTACTTC
CASSLGRPRGTYEQYF
>NA|TRBJ2-2|NA|TRBV11-2
TGTGCCAGCAGCCCCACTGGGGCCGGGGAGCTGTTTTTT
CASSPTGAGELFF
>TRBD2|TRBJ2-3|NA|TRBV3-1/TRBV3-2
TGTGCCAGCAGCAAAAATCCGGGACTAGCTACAGATACGCAGTATTTT
CASSKNPGLATDTQYF
>NA|TRBJ1-2|NA|TRBV3-1/TRBV3-2
TGTGCCAGCAGCCAAGATTGGCAGGGGACGAATGGCTACACCTTC
CASSQDWQGTNGYTF
>NA|TRBJ1-4|NA|TRBV15
TGTGCCACCAGCAGAGGGGGTCCGGGACGGAATGAAAAACTGTTTTTT
CATSRGGPGRNEKLFF
>NA|TRBJ1-6|NA|TRBV5-1
TGCGCCAGCAGCGGGGACTTGTATAATTCACCCCTCCACTTT
CASSGDLYNSPLHF
>NA|TRBJ1-1|NA|TRBV28
TGTGCCAGCAGTTGGGGGGCTGAAGCTTTCTTT
CASSWGAEAFF
>NA|TRBJ1-3|NA|TRBV7-2
TGTGCCAGCAGCTTACACAGCATTAGCTCTGGAAACACCATATATTTT
CASSLHSISSGNTIYF
>TRBD2|TRBJ2-7|once|TRBV11-2
TGTGCCAGCAGCTTAGTTAGCGGGAGATCCGAGCAGTACTTC
CASSLVSGRSEQYF